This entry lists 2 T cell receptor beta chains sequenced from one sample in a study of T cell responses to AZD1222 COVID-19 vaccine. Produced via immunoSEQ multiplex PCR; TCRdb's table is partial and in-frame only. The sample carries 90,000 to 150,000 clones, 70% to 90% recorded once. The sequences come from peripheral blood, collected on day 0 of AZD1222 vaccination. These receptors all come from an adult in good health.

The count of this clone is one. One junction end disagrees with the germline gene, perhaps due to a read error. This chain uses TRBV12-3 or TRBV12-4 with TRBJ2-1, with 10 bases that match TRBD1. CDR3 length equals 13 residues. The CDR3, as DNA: TGTGCCAGCAACACCAAGGGGGACAGGGGAAGGATCTTC. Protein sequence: CASNTKGDRGRIF.

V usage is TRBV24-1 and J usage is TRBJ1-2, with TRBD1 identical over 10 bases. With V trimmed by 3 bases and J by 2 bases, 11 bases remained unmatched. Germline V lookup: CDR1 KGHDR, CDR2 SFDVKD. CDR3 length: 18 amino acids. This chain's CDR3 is CATSDPRDRGSSNYGYTF. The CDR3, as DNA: TGTGCCACCAGTGATCCCCGGGACAGGGGATCATCGAACTATGGCTACACCTTC.